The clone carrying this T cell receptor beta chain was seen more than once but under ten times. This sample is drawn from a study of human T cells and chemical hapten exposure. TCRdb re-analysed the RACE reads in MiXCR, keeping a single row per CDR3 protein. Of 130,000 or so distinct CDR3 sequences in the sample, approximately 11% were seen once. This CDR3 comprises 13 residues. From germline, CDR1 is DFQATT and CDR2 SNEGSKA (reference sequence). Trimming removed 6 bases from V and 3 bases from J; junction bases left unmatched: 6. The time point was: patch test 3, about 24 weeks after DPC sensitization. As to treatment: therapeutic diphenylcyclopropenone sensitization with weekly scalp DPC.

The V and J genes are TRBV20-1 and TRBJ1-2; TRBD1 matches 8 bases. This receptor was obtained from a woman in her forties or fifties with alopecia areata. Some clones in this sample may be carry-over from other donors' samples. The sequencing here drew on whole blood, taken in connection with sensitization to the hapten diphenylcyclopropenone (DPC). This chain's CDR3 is CSARLTGDYGYTF. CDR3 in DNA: TGCAGTGCCCGACTGACAGGGGACTATGGCTACACCTTC.